These 30 T cell receptor beta chains share one sample of origin, sequenced in a study of pediatric ulcerative colitis. Some clones are missing from TCRdb's copy, which holds only in-frame ones; the method was immunoSEQ multiplex PCR. The sample contains 40,000 to 60,000 clones, 78% of which appear only once. The rectum was sampled with one to two pinch biopsies at colonoscopy. What was sequenced was gut tissue. These receptors were taken from a girl between 10 and 17 years old with moderate ulcerative colitis.

The chain recombines TRBV19 with TRBJ1-1, with TRBD1 matching 7 bases. There are 14 residues in the CDR3. J gave up 5 bases and V 4 bases, and 7 bases lay outside the gene matches. Germline lookup yields CDR1 LNHDA and CDR2 SQIVND (reference sequence). CDR3 amino acids: CASSKTGAGTEAFF. DNA for the CDR3: TGTGCCAGTAGTAAAACAGGGGCGGGGACTGAAGCTTTCTTT.

In DNA form, the CDR3 reads TGTGCCTGGAGTGTACTAAATGGTGGCCGCGAGCAGTTCTTC. It translates to CAWSVLNGGREQFF. The chain carries TRBV30 and TRBJ2-1; D uncertain. Germline CDR1 GTSNPN, CDR2 SVGIG (reference sequence). Trimming stripped 0 bases from V and 10 bases from J, with 16 bases between. CDR3 size: 14 residues.

This clone was seen only a few times. The chain couples TRBV19 to TRBJ1-3, with D possibly being TRBD1 (6 bases). The ends were cut back, 5 bases at V and 0 bases at J, with 8 bases in the middle. The CDR3 is 14 amino acids. Germline CDR1 is LNHDA and CDR2 is SQIVND (reference sequence). CDR3 loop: CASSPDSSGNTIYF. As DNA, the CDR3 is TGTGCCAGTAGTCCGGACAGCTCTGGAAACACCATATATTTT.

This clone has just one count. The chain employs TRBV9 and TRBJ2-1; D may be TRBD1 (5 bases). The ends were cut back, 0 bases at V and 0 bases at J, with 7 bases in the middle. Germline loops: CDR1 SGDLS, CDR2 YYNGEE. This CDR3 comprises 15 residues. CDR3 sequence (DNA): TGTGCCAGCAGCGTAGGACAGAGCTCCTACAATGAGCAGTTCTTC. Translation gives CASSVGQSSYNEQFF.

V is TRBV9 and J is TRBJ2-2; D is ambiguous. Germline assignment: CDR1 SGDLS and CDR2 YYNGEE. With 4 bases removed from V and 6 bases from J, the gap between germline ends came to 13 bases. This CDR3 contains 14 residues. CDR3 region: CASSIRPESGELFF. In nucleotides, the CDR3 is TGTGCCAGCAGCATAAGACCCGAGTCCGGGGAGCTGTTTTTT.

The DNA of the CDR3 is TGCGCCAGCAGCCAAACTACTAGAATTGGGGAGCTGTTTTTT. Translating gives CASSQTTRIGELFF. V gene TRBV4-3 combines with J gene TRBJ2-2; D might be TRBD2 (5 bases). Trimming pared 2 bases from V and 8 bases from J, leaving 12 bases between. CDR1 and CDR2 (germline): LGHNA, YSLEER. The CDR3 is made up of 14 amino acids.

V usage is TRBV1 and J usage is TRBJ2-1; the DNA was not compared with TRBD2, the D call given in the table. TRBV1 is a pseudogene locus. The CDR3 totals 16 residues. The CDR3 loop is CTSSQFERFRCNEQFF. Written as DNA, the CDR3 is TGCACCAGCAGCCAATTCGAACGGTTTCGCTGCAATGAGCAGTTCTTC.

This chain connects TRBV28 to TRBJ1-6; no definite D call. Trimming removed 6 bases at V and 10 bases at J, with 16 bases between. The germline V gene encodes CDR1 MDHEN and CDR2 SYDVKM. This CDR3 contains 14 residues. The CDR3 nucleotides read TGTGCCAGCAGCGTAACCCCGGAGGACTCACCCCTCCACTTT. This encodes CASSVTPEDSPLHF.

This chain links TRBV4-1 with TRBJ1-5; D uncertain. CDR3 length: 15 residues. The V gene lost 1 base and the J gene lost 3 bases, with 10 bases spanning the gap. CDR1 MGHRA and CDR2 YSYEKL come from the germline V gene. This CDR3 is CASSQAEANNQPQHF. The CDR3 nucleotides are TGCGCCAGCAGCCAAGCCGAGGCCAACAATCAGCCCCAGCATTTT.

The chain couples TRBV4-1 to TRBJ1-5; the D is unclear. Germline assignment: CDR1 MGHRA and CDR2 YSYEKL. The CDR3 runs to 15 residues. V lost 0 bases and J 4 bases, leaving 10 bases between the germline ends. CDR3 loop: CASSQDTVGNQPQHF. In DNA, the CDR3 is TGCGCCAGCAGCCAAGATACAGTAGGAAATCAGCCCCAGCATTTT.

The J gene is TRBJ1-6, the V gene TRBV4-1; 10 bases map to TRBD1. This CDR3 contains 17 residues. After removal of 1 base from V and 6 bases from J, the junction contained 6 bases not matched to a gene. CDR1 MGHRA and CDR2 YSYEKL come from the germline V gene. CDR3 coding DNA: TGCGCCAGCAGCCAAGGGGACAGGGGAATTGGTAATTCACCCCTCCACTTT. Protein: CASSQGDRGIGNSPLHF.

The rearrangement uses TRBV7-2 and TRBJ2-7, with TRBD2 matching over 7 bases. The CDR3 sequence is 15 residues long. Germline values: CDR1 SGHTA, CDR2 FQGNSA. With V trimmed by 5 bases and J by 3 bases, 10 bases remained unmatched. DNA for the CDR3: TGTGCCAGCAGCCCACCTGCGGGAGCAAACTACGAGCAGTACTTC. The encoded protein is CASSPPAGANYEQYF.

The chain combines TRBV5-5 with TRBJ2-3; D gene uncertain. V was trimmed by 2 bases and J by 0 bases, leaving 7 bases between them. The CDR3 has 14 amino acids. CDR1 and CDR2 (germline): SGHKS, YYEKEE (reference sequence). The CDR3 region has the DNA TGTGCCAGCAGCTTAGGTTACAGCACAGATACGCAGTATTTT. Translation gives CASSLGYSTDTQYF.

This clone has only one observation. The CDR3 DNA sequence: TGTGCCAGCTCCCCCGGACAGGGTAGGTCTGGGGCCAACGTCCTGACTTTC. This translates into CASSPGQGRSGANVLTF. The chain has TRBV18 and TRBJ2-6, with TRBD1 matching over 8 bases. Germline CDR1 and CDR2: KGHSH and LQKENI. There are 17 residues in the CDR3. The trim removed 6 bases at V and 1 base at J, leaving 8 bases unmatched.

V usage is TRBV13 and J usage is TRBJ2-3; 7 nucleotides align to TRBD1. The germline V gene encodes CDR1 PRHDT and CDR2 FYEKMQ (reference sequence). Unmatched junction bases numbered 6, after V lost 0 bases and J lost 6 bases. CDR3 length: 15 residues. In nucleotides, the CDR3 is TGTGCCAGCAGCTTAGGCGGACAGGCCCGTGATACGCAGTATTTT. Its translation: CASSLGGQARDTQYF.

The rearrangement links TRBV6-1 to TRBJ2-1, with 9 bases identical to TRBD1. V was clipped by 3 bases and J by 6 bases; unmatched bases: 15. Per the germline V gene, CDR1 is MNHNS and CDR2 is SASEGT. The CDR3 length is 18 residues. Here the CDR3 reads CASSDDFLRTGAGNEQFF. In DNA form, the CDR3 reads TGTGCCAGCAGTGATGACTTTCTGAGGACAGGGGCGGGCAATGAGCAGTTCTTC.

The chain recombines TRBV5-3 with TRBJ2-7; 7 bases map to TRBD1. TRBV5-3 is classed as an ORF, of uncertain function. After removal of 0 bases from V and 1 base from J, the junction contained 10 bases not matched to a gene. This CDR3 has 17 amino acids. For the CDR3, the DNA is TGTGCCAGAAGCTTGGAAGGTCACAGGGGTTGTTCCTACGAGCAGTACTTC. It is translated as CARSLEGHRGCSYEQYF.

The chain carries TRBV19 and TRBJ1-1; a weak D match, TRBD1 (6 bases). The length of the CDR3 is 14 residues. From germline, CDR1 is LNHDA and CDR2 SQIVND (reference sequence). Between the trimmed V and J ends, which lost 4 bases and 1 base, there was a span of 10 bases. In nucleotides, the CDR3 is TGTGCCAGTAGTAAGACAGGAGGGAACACTGAAGCTTTCTTT. This gives the protein CASSKTGGNTEAFF.

J is TRBJ2-5 and V is TRBV5-4; TRBD1 matches at 7 bases. V shed 3 bases, J shed 3 bases, and the junction held 8 bases outside the gene matches. CDR1 and CDR2 (germline): SGHNT, YYREEE (reference sequence). The CDR3 totals 15 residues. CDR3 in DNA: TGTGCCAGCAGCTGGCGGACAGGTGGCGAAGAGACCCAGTACTTC. Its translation: CASSWRTGGEETQYF.

This chain links TRBV5-1 with TRBJ1-1; D remains unclear. Germline V gene lookup returns CDR1 SGHRS and CDR2 YFSETQ. The length of the CDR3 is 14 residues. Trimming shortened V by 4 bases and J by 1 base, and 11 bases separated the two germline ends. In DNA form, the CDR3 reads TGCGCCAGCAGCCCGGGTCGGAGGAACACTGAAGCTTTCTTT. Translation: CASSPGRRNTEAFF.

V usage is TRBV6-5 and J usage is TRBJ1-1; D not resolved. This CDR3 contains 15 residues. Between the trimmed V and J ends, which lost 5 bases and 1 base, there was a span of 14 bases. Germline assignment: CDR1 MNHEY and CDR2 SVGAGI. The CDR3 is CASSPTRRSNTEAFF. CDR3 bases: TGTGCCAGCAGTCCCACGCGGCGGTCGAACACTGAAGCTTTCTTT.

The sample holds one count of this clone. The chain links TRBV6-5 to TRBJ2-1; 11 nucleotides line up with TRBD1. V shed 8 bases, J shed 4 bases, and the junction held 7 bases outside the gene matches. This CDR3 has 15 residues. Per the germline V gene, CDR1 is MNHEY and CDR2 is SVGAGI. The CDR3 nucleotides are TGTGCCAGCGGTCGTGGGACAGGGGGATACAATGAGCAGTTCTTC. Its protein is CASGRGTGGYNEQFF.

The CDR3 sequence is CATREGTRIYNEQFF. CDR3 bases: TGTGCCACTCGGGAGGGGACTAGGATCTACAATGAGCAGTTCTTC. The rearrangement links TRBV28 to TRBJ2-1; 8 bases fit TRBD2. The length of the CDR3 is 15 residues. Germline values: CDR1 MDHEN, CDR2 SYDVKM. The V and J ends lost 10 bases and 3 bases, in that order; junction bases with no gene match: 11. The complete variable domain, with remaining parts taken from reference TRBV28 and TRBJ2-1, reads DVKVTQSSRYLVKRTGEKVFLECVQDMDHENMFWYRQDPGLGLRLIYFSYDVKMKEKGDIPEGYSVSREKKERFSLILESASTNQTSMYLCATREGTRIYNEQFFGPGTRLTVL.

This chain joins TRBV5-1 and TRBJ2-5; maybe TRBD1 (5 bases). Germline assignment: CDR1 SGHRS and CDR2 YFSETQ. This CDR3 contains 16 residues. V gave up 0 bases and J gave up 4 bases, with 16 bases separating them. CDR3 residues: CASSLEGRVDRETQYF. In DNA form, the CDR3 reads TGCGCCAGCAGCTTGGAGGGCAGGGTGGATCGAGAGACCCAGTACTTC. Looking up the rest from reference TRBV5-1 and TRBJ2-5 gives the full variable domain: KAGVTQTPRYLIKTRGQQVTLSCSPISGHRSVSWYQQTPGQGLQFLFEYFSETQRNKGNFPGRFSGRQFSNSRSEMNVSTLELGDSALYLCASSLEGRVDRETQYFGPGTRLLVL.

This clone was seen only once. The rearrangement uses TRBV19 and TRBJ2-2, with 11 bases matching TRBD1. This CDR3 spans 17 amino acids. With V trimmed by 10 bases and J by 1 base, 11 bases remained unmatched. The germline gives CDR1 LNHDA, CDR2 SQIVND (reference sequence). The chain's CDR3 is CATKRTGGVQNTGELFF. For the CDR3, the DNA is TGTGCCACAAAAAGGACAGGGGGCGTCCAGAACACCGGGGAGCTGTTTTTT.

This clone appeared once. CDR3 region: CAISPIDRAALLNTIYF. CDR3 DNA sequence: TGTGCCATCAGCCCCATAGACAGGGCTGCTCTATTGAACACCATATATTTT. V gene TRBV10-3 combines with J gene TRBJ1-3; TRBD1 aligns across 7 bases. The CDR3 loop spans 17 amino acids. From germline, CDR1 is ENHRY and CDR2 SYGVKD. Trimming at V came to 6 bases and at J to 7 bases, leaving 18 bases not matched to a gene.

The chain combines TRBV28 with TRBJ2-7, with D possibly being TRBD2 (6 bases). CDR3 length: 16 amino acids. The germline V and J ends were trimmed by 7 bases and 5 bases, with 24 bases remaining between them. Germline CDR1 is MDHEN and CDR2 is SYDVKM. In DNA, the CDR3 is TGTGCCAGCAACAATCCCCTAGCGCCCGCTCTAAACGAGCAGTACTTC. Its protein product is CASNNPLAPALNEQYF.

This chain links TRBV19 with TRBJ2-7; D is possibly TRBD2 (6 bases). This CDR3 comprises 14 residues. V lost 2 bases and J lost 1, with 9 bases in between. The germline V gene encodes CDR1 LNHDA and CDR2 SQIVND (reference sequence). CDR3 protein: CASSITSLSYEQYF. CDR3 coding DNA: TGTGCCAGTAGTATAACTAGCTTATCCTACGAGCAGTACTTC.

The V gene is TRBV7-9, the J gene TRBJ2-7; the match to TRBD1 covers 9 bases. CDR3 length: 15 residues. Germline CDR1 is SEHNR and CDR2 is FQNEAQ (reference sequence). J lost 3 bases, V lost 1 base, and 4 bases had no gene match. CDR3 amino acids: CASSLDPGQGYEQYF. CDR3 nucleotide sequence: TGTGCCAGCAGCTTAGACCCGGGACAGGGCTACGAGCAGTACTTC.

The chain joins TRBV7-2 to TRBJ1-6, with D maybe TRBD1 (5 bases). CDR3 length: 15 amino acids. Trimming removed 4 bases from V and 8 bases from J, with 15 bases in between. Per the germline V gene, CDR1 is SGHTA and CDR2 is FQGNSA. The CDR3: CASSSSRAGYSPLHF. The CDR3 DNA is TGTGCCAGCAGCTCGTCCAGGGCTGGATATTCACCCCTCCACTTT.